The table lists the clone carrying this T cell receptor beta chain with a few counts. The sample is drawn from a study of T-cell memory formation after mild COVID-19. V was pared by 0 bases and J by 6 bases, with 7 bases between. CDR1 is SGHRS, CDR2 YFSETQ, per germline. This CDR3 region has 13 residues. One entry per CDR3 protein, called by TCRdb with MiXCR from the 5' RACE reads. Of 120,000 to 150,000 distinct CDR3 sequences in the sample, about 14% were seen once. The rearrangement joins TRBV5-1 to TRBJ1-5; no clear D gene. This receptor was identified in an adult woman who had mild COVID-19 (a few samples of this study predate the infection). Cell type and time point are not known. Sequenced: PBMCs or a T cell subset sorted from them (not recorded which). CDR3 sequence reads: CASSLVAGQPQHF. CDR3 DNA: TGCGCCAGCAGCTTGGTAGCCGGTCAGCCCCAGCATTTT.